This T cell receptor (beta chain) was identified in a study of shared clonotypes between healthy human individuals. Overall study context: The donor pool was made up of a couple of women and a few men aged 18 to 49. Each donor had three CD4 naive, three CD4 memory, two CD8 naive and one CD8 memory plate.

The count of this clone is one. Clones were read by immunoSEQ multiplex PCR, and TCRdb kept only the in-frame ones, dropping some. The sample consists of about 2.3 million clones, around 90% of them appearing once. The CDR3 is 14 amino acids. V was cut by 7 bases and J by 5 bases, with 15 bases left in between. Per the germline V gene, CDR1 is MDHEN and CDR2 is SYDVKM. This receptor was identified in a man younger than 35 in good health. Some clones in this sample may be carry-over from other donors' samples. V and J are TRBV28 and TRBJ1-5, with D perhaps matching TRBD1 (6 bases). Material for sequencing was naive CD4+ T cells from PBMCs. As for subset: CD45RA+ positively selected. This chain's CDR3 is CASTPGGAHQPQHF. As DNA, the CDR3 is TGTGCCAGCACCCCGGGGGGGGCCCATCAGCCCCAGCATTTT.